This TCR beta chain was identified in a study of blood T cell repertoires in COVID-19 (dated by TCRdb to between 2020 and 2021). In the study overall: Samples from collaborators originated in the United States, Italy and Spain and spanned both the acute and convalescent phases of COVID-19. Deeply sampled blood TCRbeta repertoires from subjects exposed to, actively infected with, or recovered from COVID-19 were included in the dataset. The sample metadata nearly always contained a de-identified subject ID, COVID-19 status, age in years and sex. The material from the prospective study consisted of cDNA or gDNA derived from T cells, B-cell-depleted T cells, or PBMCs. The repertoires were made available in a free public database intended to serve as a resource for research on the immune response to SARS-CoV-2. Samples came from the ongoing ImmuneRACE study (first 160 participants) plus 1,254 subjects from 6 global collaborators. Where HLA class I and class II types were available, the types were taken from metadata supplied by the sample provider, not from assay-based typing.

Whole blood was collected in K2EDTA tubes by collaborating institutions according to the institutions' own protocols. For TCRbeta analysis, collaborators shipped samples in one of three forms: frozen whole blood, isolated PBMCs, or DNA extracted from either of those sample types. On this clone itself: The antigen it recognizes is unknown. No much larger clone exists at a distance of one base, and base qualities are not known.

TCRbeta CDR3 regions were amplified from genomic DNA using the immunoSEQ Assay, a bias-controlled multiplex PCR. In the authors' own workflow: The number of nucleated cells in each sample was estimated by amplification of reference gene primers within the assay. To quantify the absolute abundance of each unique TCRbeta CDR3 rearrangement, sequence reads were collapsed and filtered. For each sample, productive Simpson clonality was calculated as the square root of Simpson's diversity index over productive rearrangements. TCRdb obtained this table from immuneACCESS and retained in-frame rearrangements with V and J assigned. These tables miss some clones; where compared with another copy, unresolved V genes account for less than half of the shortfall, and the remainder is unexplained. That table gives V, J and clone size, and the DNA gave D and trimming. This sample holds 75,000 to 100,000 clones; around 88% were observed only once. Of the sample, less than 2% is held by the ten largest clones.

Findings and caveats that apply to the study as a whole: Clinical and demographic metadata were provided uncurated, with the amount varying by source and participant.

From its cysteine to its phenylalanine, the CDR3 spans 15 amino acids. The entry retains the CDR3 DNA only, 45 bases that are in frame from base 1. The V and J ends are trimmed by 3 bases and 0 bases, leaving 10 bases between them. CDR1 is given as SGHTA and CDR2 as FQGNSA, both from the germline V gene. Sequenced sample: peripheral blood. This chain joins TRBV7-2 to TRBJ2-3; a tentative D match to TRBD1 spans 6 bases. The source of this sequence is a man aged 80 or over with acute or convalescent COVID-19. The DNA reads as follows: TGTGCCAGCAGCTTCTCGCAGGGGAGCACAGATACGCAGTATTTT. The encoded protein is CASSFSQGSTDTQYF.